Listed here is a single TCR beta chain. Its antigen is currently unknown. Assay used: immunoSEQ multiplex PCR; TCRdb lists only in-frame clones, some missing. The table includes some 25,000 clones, 75% to 90% detected once. These data originate in a study of T cells in narcolepsy. Overall study findings and caveats: Autoreactive clone sequences were missing from some blood memory CD4+ repertoires. Reportedly, autoreactive clonotypes were serially detected in patients' blood but not controls'.

V was shortened by 0 bases and J by 0 bases, with 3 bases between the two germline ends. Germline values: CDR1 MGHRA, CDR2 YSYEKL. The CDR3 totals 14 residues. Material: CD45RA- memory CD4+ T cells from PBMCs. The source of this sequence is a human donor with narcolepsy. The gene calls are TRBV4-1 and TRBJ1-5; no clear D. Here the CDR3 DNA reads TGCGCCAGCAGCCAAGACAGTAGCAATCAGCCCCAGCATTTT. This encodes CASSQDSSNQPQHF.